This TCR beta chain derives from a study of OX40 agonist ivuxolimab in advanced cancers. Sequencing was performed with immunoSEQ multiplex PCR; in TCRdb, only in-frame clones are kept and a portion is missing. Among tens of thousands of clones listed, about 85% were seen once. Study results and limitations: Those patients achieving a partial response at 0.1-3.0 mg/kg showed among the lowest clonal expansion. Averaged across samples, CD8+ T cells carried more expanded clones than CD4+ did.

In the case of this clone: What it binds is unknown.

This specimen was CD4+ or CD8+ T cells sorted from blood, taken in a trial of the OX40 agonist ivuxolimab. This sequence originates from an adult with an advanced solid tumor such as melanoma, head and neck, liver or kidney cancer.

This CDR3 reads CASTPGTHPTEAFF. The CDR3 DNA sequence: TGTGCCAGTACCCCCGGGACACACCCGACTGAAGCTTTCTTT. The chain uses TRBV19 and TRBJ1-1; D is possibly TRBD1 (6 bases). V was trimmed by 7 bases and J by 5 bases, leaving 17 bases between them. The germline CDR1 and CDR2 sequences are LNHDA and SQIVND (reference sequence). The CDR3 is made up of 14 amino acids.